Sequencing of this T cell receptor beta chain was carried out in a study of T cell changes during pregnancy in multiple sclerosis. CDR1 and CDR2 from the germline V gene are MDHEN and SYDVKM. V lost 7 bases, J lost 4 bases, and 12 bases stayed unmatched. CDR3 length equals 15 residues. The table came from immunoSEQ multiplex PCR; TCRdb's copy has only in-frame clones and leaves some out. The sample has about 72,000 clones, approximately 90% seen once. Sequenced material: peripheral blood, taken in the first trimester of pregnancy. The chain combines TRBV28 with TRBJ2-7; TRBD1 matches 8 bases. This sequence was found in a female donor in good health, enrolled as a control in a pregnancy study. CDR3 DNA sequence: TGTGCCAGCAATCTGGGGCAGGGGGCCCCTTACGAGCAGTACTTC. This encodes CASNLGQGAPYEQYF.